This T cell receptor beta chain was obtained from a study of blood T cell repertoires in COVID-19. The wider study: Researchers got acute and convalescent COVID-19 samples from the United States, Italy and Spain. Sample material is recorded as cDNA or gDNA derived from T cells, B-cell-depleted T cells, or PBMCs.

The V gene end was trimmed by 3 bases and the J gene end by 4 bases; junction bases not matched to a gene: 9. CDR1 is SGHAT and CDR2 is FQNNGV in the germline V gene. There are 16 residues in the CDR3. Using immunoSEQ multiplex PCR, the repertoire was profiled, and TCRdb retains in-frame clones only, with some absent. The data show 250,000 to 350,000 clones, approximately 84% seen once. This sequence joins TRBV11-2 and TRBJ2-1; TRBD2 matches 7 bases. The sequenced material came from peripheral blood. This sequence originates from a human donor with COVID-19, enrolled during active disease. The donor label of this sample is uncertain. The DNA of the CDR3 is TGTGCCAGCAGCTTTCCTCGGGCGGGGGTATACAATGAGCAGTTCTTC. It encodes CASSFPRAGVYNEQFF.